This T cell receptor beta chain was captured by sequencing in a study of coeliac disease. Overall study findings and caveats: Intraepithelial and lamina propria fractions were not highly pure, so cross-contamination was possible. Control samples showed higher TRB and TRG clonality than intraepithelial and lamina propria samples in active celiac disease.

A note on this clone: Its target is unknown.

The data were produced by immunoSEQ multiplex PCR, yet TCRdb's version contains in-frame clones alone and is incomplete. Of several thousand clones listed, 57% are singletons. CDR1 is SGHNT and CDR2 is YYREEE in the germline V gene (reference sequence). V dropped 4 bases and J dropped 2 bases, with 9 bases sitting between them. The length of the CDR3 is 14 residues. The chain combines TRBV5-4 with TRBJ2-2; TRBD2 might be the D (5 bases). The sequenced sample was intraepithelial lymphocytes from the gut. This clonotype was obtained from a woman between 55 and 75 years old with celiac disease. The CDR3 is CASSHSDNTGELFF. The CDR3 DNA reads as TGTGCCAGCAGCCATAGCGATAACACCGGGGAGCTGTTTTTT.